This entry is about one T cell receptor (beta chain). This record belongs to a study of monozygotic twins with inflammatory bowel disease. cDNA synthesis was performed in eight separate reactions for each sample. TCRdb re-called the 5' RACE reads and catalogs CDR3 proteins one per entry, DNA excluded. This table holds about 300,000 distinct CDR3 sequences. After skipping T cell sorting, the authors isolated total RNA from whole blood. The CDR3 totals 20 residues. CDR1 is MNHEY, CDR2 SMNVEV, per germline (reference sequence). The chain joins TRBV27 to TRBJ1-4; checking the TCRdb D call of TRBD1 is not possible without DNA. This sequence originates from a human donor with ulcerative colitis or Crohn's disease, or a healthy co-twin of an affected twin (not recorded which). Sequencing was carried out using blood. The CDR3 reads CASSGLGLGTVTSTNEKLFF.